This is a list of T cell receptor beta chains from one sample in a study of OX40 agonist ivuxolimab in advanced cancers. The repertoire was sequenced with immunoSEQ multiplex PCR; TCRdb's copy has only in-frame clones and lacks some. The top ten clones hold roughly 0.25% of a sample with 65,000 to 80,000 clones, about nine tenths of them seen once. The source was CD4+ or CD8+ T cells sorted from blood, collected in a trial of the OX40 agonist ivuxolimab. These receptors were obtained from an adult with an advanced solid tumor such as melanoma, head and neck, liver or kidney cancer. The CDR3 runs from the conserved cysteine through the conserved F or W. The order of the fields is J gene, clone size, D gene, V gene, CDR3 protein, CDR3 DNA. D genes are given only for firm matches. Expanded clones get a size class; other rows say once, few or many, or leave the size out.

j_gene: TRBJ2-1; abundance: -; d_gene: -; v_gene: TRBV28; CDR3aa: CASTPVFGESYNEQFF; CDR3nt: TGTGCCAGCACCCCAGTTTTTGGGGAGTCCTACAATGAGCAGTTCTTC
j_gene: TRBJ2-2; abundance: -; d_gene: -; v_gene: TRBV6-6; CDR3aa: CASSLGPSSAGELFF; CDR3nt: TGTGCCAGCAGTCTTGGGCCATCATCAGCGGGGGAGCTGTTTTTT
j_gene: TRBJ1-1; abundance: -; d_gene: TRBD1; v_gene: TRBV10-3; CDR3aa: CATNNDRAGTEAFF; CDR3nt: TGTGCCACGAACAATGACAGGGCGGGCACTGAAGCTTTCTTT
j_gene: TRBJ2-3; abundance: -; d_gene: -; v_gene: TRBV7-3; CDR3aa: CASSLDYTDTQYF; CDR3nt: TGTGCCAGCAGCTTAGACTACACAGATACGCAGTATTTT
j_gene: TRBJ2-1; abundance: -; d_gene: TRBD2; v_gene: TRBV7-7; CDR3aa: CASSAGLAGVGEQFF; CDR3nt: TGTGCCAGCAGCGCGGGACTAGCGGGAGTTGGGGAGCAGTTCTTC
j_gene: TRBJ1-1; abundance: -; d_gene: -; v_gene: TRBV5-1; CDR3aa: CASSLGANTEAFF; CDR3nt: TGCGCCAGCAGCTTGGGGGCGAACACTGAAGCTTTCTTT
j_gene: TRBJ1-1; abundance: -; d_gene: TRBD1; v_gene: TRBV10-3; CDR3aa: CAISEGTGSMNTEAFF; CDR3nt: TGTGCCATCAGTGAAGGGACAGGGTCAATGAACACTGAAGCTTTCTTT
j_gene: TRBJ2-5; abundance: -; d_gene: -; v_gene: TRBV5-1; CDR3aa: CASSLGPGETQYF; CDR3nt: TGCGCCAGCAGCTTGGGGCCCGGAGAGACCCAGTACTTC
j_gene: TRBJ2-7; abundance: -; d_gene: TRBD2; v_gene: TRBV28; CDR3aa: CASTPAPGASGRANREQYF; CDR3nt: TGTGCCAGCACCCCTGCCCCAGGGGCTAGCGGGAGGGCCAACCGCGAGCAGTACTTC
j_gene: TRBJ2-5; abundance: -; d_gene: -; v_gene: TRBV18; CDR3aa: CASSPGRAVPETQYF; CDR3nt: TGTGCCAGCTCACCGGGCAGGGCAGTCCCAGAGACCCAGTACTTC
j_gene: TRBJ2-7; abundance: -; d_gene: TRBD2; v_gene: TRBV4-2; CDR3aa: CASSQDEGAGGSYEQYF; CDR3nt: TGTGCCAGCAGCCAAGATGAGGGAGCGGGGGGGTCCTACGAGCAGTACTTC
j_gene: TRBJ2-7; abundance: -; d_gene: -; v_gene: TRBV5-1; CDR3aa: CASSLDHSYEQYF; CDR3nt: TGCGCCAGCAGCTTGGACCACTCCTACGAGCAGTACTTC
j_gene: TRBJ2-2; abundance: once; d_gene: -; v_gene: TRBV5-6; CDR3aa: CASSLFGRTGELFF; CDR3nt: TGTGCCAGCAGCTTGTTCGGCCGAACCGGGGAGCTGTTTTTT
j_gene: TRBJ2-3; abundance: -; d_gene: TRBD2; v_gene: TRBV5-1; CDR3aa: CASSLLAGGTQYF; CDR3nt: TGCGCCAGCAGCCTTCTAGCGGGGGGTACGCAGTATTTT
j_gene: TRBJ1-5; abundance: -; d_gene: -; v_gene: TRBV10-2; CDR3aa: CASSGDSNQPQHF; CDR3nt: TGCGCCAGCAGTGGGGACAGCAATCAGCCCCAGCATTTT
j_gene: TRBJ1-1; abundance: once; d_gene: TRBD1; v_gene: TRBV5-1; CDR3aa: CASSLRVFWEGTGSREKTEAFF; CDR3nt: TGCGCCAGCAGCTTGAGGGTGTTCTGGGAAGGGACAGGGAGTAGGGAGAAGACTGAAGCTTTCTTT
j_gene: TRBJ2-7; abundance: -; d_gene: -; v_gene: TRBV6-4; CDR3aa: CASSPLGGRGGEQYF; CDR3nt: TGTGCCAGCAGCCCCCTGGGCGGGAGAGGGGGAGAGCAGTACTTC
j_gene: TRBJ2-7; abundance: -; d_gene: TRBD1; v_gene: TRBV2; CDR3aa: CASRRPGQGSLEQYF; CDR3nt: TGTGCCAGCAGACGACCGGGACAGGGATCTCTCGAGCAGTACTTC
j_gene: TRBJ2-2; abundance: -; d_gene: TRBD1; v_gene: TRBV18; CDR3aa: CASSPPGTGLFGELFF; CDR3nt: TGTGCCAGCTCACCTCCCGGGACAGGGCTATTCGGGGAGCTGTTTTTT
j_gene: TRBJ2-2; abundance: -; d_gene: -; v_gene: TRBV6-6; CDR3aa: CASARQDWAGELFF; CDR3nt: TGTGCCAGCGCTAGACAGGATTGGGCCGGGGAGCTGTTTTTT
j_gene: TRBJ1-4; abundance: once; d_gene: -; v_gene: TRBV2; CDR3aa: CASSGQTNEKLFF; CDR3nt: TGTGCCAGCAGTGGACAAACTAATGAAAAACTGTTTTTT
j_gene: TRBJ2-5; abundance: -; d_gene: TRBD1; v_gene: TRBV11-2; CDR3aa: CASSFAGGQETQYF; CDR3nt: TGTGCCAGCAGCTTTGCAGGGGGCCAAGAGACCCAGTACTTC
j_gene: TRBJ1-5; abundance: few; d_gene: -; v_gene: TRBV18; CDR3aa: CASSPLGADSNQPQHF; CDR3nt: TGTGCCAGCTCACCACTCGGGGCAGATAGCAATCAGCCCCAGCATTTT
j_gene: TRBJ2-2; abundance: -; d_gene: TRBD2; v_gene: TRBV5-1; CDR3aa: CASSLDSGASGSGELFF; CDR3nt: TGCGCCAGCAGCTTGGATAGCGGGGCCTCGGGAAGCGGGGAGCTGTTTTTT
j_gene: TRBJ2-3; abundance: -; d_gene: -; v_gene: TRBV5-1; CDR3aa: CASSLPRGDTQYF; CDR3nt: TGCGCCAGCAGCCTCCCTAGAGGAGATACGCAGTATTTT
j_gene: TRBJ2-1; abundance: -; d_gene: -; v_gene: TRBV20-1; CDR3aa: CSAPVSHEQFF; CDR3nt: TGCAGTGCCCCTGTGAGTCACGAGCAGTTCTTC